The clone carrying this T cell receptor (beta chain) turned up a few times. Its antigen is currently unknown. This record comes from a study of cytomegalovirus exposure and HLA in healthy donors. 60 Vbeta and 13 Jbeta primers were used in PCR. The data were produced by immunoSEQ multiplex PCR, yet TCRdb's version contains in-frame clones alone and is incomplete. Of around 58,000 clones listed, 70% to 75% are singletons. Notes on the study in general: Among the most significant clusters, several appeared linked to common viral pathogens in a later analysis. No immune exposure information besides CMV serostatus was available. Published work reported that the classifier diagnosed cytomegalovirus status with high specificity and sensitivity. Associated with cytomegalovirus, according to the listing, were around 160 TCR beta chains.

Germline CDR1 and CDR2: SGHTA and FQGNSA. After removal of 1 base from V and 7 bases from J, the junction contained 9 bases not matched to a gene. This CDR3 has 17 amino acids. The clonotype originates from a man aged 35-49 years in good health and CMV-seropositive. The chain carries TRBV7-2 and TRBJ2-1; 11 bases agree with TRBD2. The material sequenced was PBMCs. CDR3 DNA: TGTGCCAGCAGCTTAGTAGGGTCTAGCGGGGGGCAAAATGAGCAGTTCTTC. It yields the protein CASSLVGSSGGQNEQFF.